This T cell receptor beta chain originates from a study of T cells in Graves' hyperthyroidism and ophthalmopathy. Findings of the study overall: By a 13 V-J model, ophthalmopathy was set apart from stable hyperthyroidism.

With 5 bases removed from V and 9 bases from J, the gap between germline ends came to 19 bases. Germline V lookup: CDR1 MNHEY, CDR2 SVGEGT. This CDR3 has 14 amino acids. It was RNA transcripts that yielded the amplified TCR beta CDR3 regions. RT-PCR in the first round (using the HTBI primer set) targeted the TCR CDR3. Using its own MiXCR run on the multiplex PCR reads, TCRdb lists one record per CDR3 protein. The table includes 400,000 to 500,000 distinct CDR3 sequences, roughly 15% detected once. This clonotype was picked up a small number of times. Its specificity is not known. Duration under 3 months, a NOSPECS grade of at least 4, and a Clinical Activity Score of at least 3 characterized the ophthalmopathy patients.

Sequenced sample: blood. The gene calls are TRBV6-2 or TRBV6-3 and TRBJ1-1; D is uncertain. The receptor comes from a man between 18 and 29 years old with Graves' ophthalmopathy. The CDR3 nucleotides are TGTGCCAGCAGTGTTAAGGGCCCTCCGACCCAAGCTTTCTTT. Amino acid sequence: CASSVKGPPTQAFF.